This note documents a single T cell receptor (beta chain) sequence. It lacks a known antigen. Nothing much larger sits one base from this clone, and base qualities are not available. These data originate in a study of T cell responses to AZD1222 COVID-19 vaccine (TCRdb year 2021). Turning to the overall study: AZD1222 recipients given second doses at about 4 weeks or at about 12 weeks were pooled, since spike-specific TCR depth and breadth were not found to differ between the two schedules. A total of just over 230 trial participants underwent TCR sequencing, of whom approximately 200 had received two doses of AZD1222 and around 25 had received two doses of the MenACWY control vaccine. Trial participants were enrolled by age into subgroups of 18-55, 56-69 and 70-plus years, and about 150, 27 and 61 TCR-sequenced participants, respectively, were included in these subgroups. Findings and caveats that apply to the study as a whole: Epitopes outside the regions mutated in the B.1.351 and B.1.1.7 variants were reportedly recognized by nearly half of the unique spike-specific TCRs. Vaccine-associated CD4 TCRs spanned the whole spike protein, with dominant responses in regions 160-218 and 743-854. Participants were mostly white British, with more females than males. The authors suggested clonal diversity may have been underestimated. Spike-specific TCR breadth and depth rose significantly after two AZD1222 doses compared with day 0 and with MenACWY recipients. Because no day 14 peak-response samples were available, repertoires were characterized only after the peak T cell response. Conclusions about previously exposed vaccinees are limited because only a handful of AZD1222 recipients were SARS-CoV-2 seropositive at baseline. The 56-69-year group was small, and its depth increase did not reach significance, likely because of low power.

The CDR3 has 12 amino acids, counting the end cysteine and phenylalanine. Of all the DNA, just the CDR3 is kept, 36 bases in frame from base 1. Taken with the paper, the label for time point translates to: baseline before first vaccination. Samples from vaccinated people were obtained from the UK trials COV001 and COV002, which included a single-blind randomized controlled phase 2/3 trial of AZD1222 (ChAdOx1 nCoV-19) in healthy adults. For TCRbeta chain sequencing, PBMC samples were collected from trial participants at day 0 and at day 28 after the second dose. The CDR3 regions of human TCRbeta chains were analyzed by immunosequencing. Under the source paper's analysis protocol: Repertoire TCRs were matched against a reference library of SARS-CoV-2-specific TCRs generated with the MIRA antigen-specificity platform. Breadth was defined as the fraction of unique TCRs that were SARS-CoV-2-associated, and depth was defined as the fraction of total T cells that were SARS-CoV-2-associated. Using the MIRA data, each spike-specific TCR was assigned both to the spike region to which the TCR was reactive and to a CD4 or CD8 class. Log10-transformed breadth and depth values were compared by one-way ANOVA with Sidak's multiple comparisons tests. TCRdb re-hosts the immuneACCESS table, in-frame sequences only. Its copies lack some clones; in the studies checked, an unresolved V gene accounts for under half of them, and the cause for the rest is not known. D and trimming were read from the DNA, whereas the V and J calls and clone size are those reported in that table. Recorded for this sample are around 100,000 clones; 90% to 95% of them occurred a single time. The top ten constitute roughly 2% of the sample.

The input for sequencing was peripheral blood, taken on day 0 of AZD1222 vaccination. This receptor was identified in an adult in good health. The chain is encoded by TRBV21-1 joined to TRBJ1-1. TRBV21-1 is labeled a pseudogene. The DNA reads as follows: TGTGCCAGCAGCCGACAGGGAGGGGGTGGTTTCTTT. Translated, it gives CASSRQGGGGFF.